The 29 T cell receptor beta chains reported below all come from one sample, sequenced in a study of cytomegalovirus exposure and HLA in healthy donors. Primers for the PCR totalled 60 Vbeta and 13 Jbeta. Assay: immunoSEQ multiplex PCR; the TCRdb copy retains only in-frame clones and omits some. In the table there are 100,000 or so clones, 75% to 90% of which are singletons. The sample was PBMCs. The source of these receptors is a man aged 25-40 years in good health and CMV-seropositive.

The chain links TRBV6-6 to TRBJ1-6; 7 bases are shared with TRBD1. The trim removed 6 bases at V and 2 bases at J, leaving 7 bases unmatched. This CDR3 spans 16 amino acids. Germline lookup yields CDR1 MNHNY and CDR2 SVGAGI (reference sequence). In nucleotides, the CDR3 is TGTGCCAGCAGCCTTGGGACAGAACCCTATAATTCACCCCTCCACTTT. Translation: CASSLGTEPYNSPLHF.

The chain employs TRBV4-1 and TRBJ1-1; D gene uncertain. The germline V gene encodes CDR1 MGHRA and CDR2 YSYEKL. V lost 6 bases to trimming and J lost 0 bases, with 14 bases between them. The CDR3 length is 15 residues. The CDR3 protein is CASSPWLDLNTEAFF. The CDR3 bases are TGCGCCAGCAGTCCCTGGCTGGACTTGAACACTGAAGCTTTCTTT.

This chain uses TRBV5-1 with TRBJ2-3; 7 positions match TRBD2. Germline V lookup: CDR1 SGHRS, CDR2 YFSETQ. The CDR3 spans 14 residues. The ends lost 5 bases at V and 2 bases at J; junction bases unmatched: 5. CDR3 DNA: TGCGCCAGCAGAACGGGGGGTATCACAGATACGCAGTATTTT. Translation: CASRTGGITDTQYF.

The chain combines TRBV6-5 with TRBJ1-2, with 8 bases aligning to TRBD1. The ends lost 0 bases at V and 5 bases at J; junction bases unmatched: 2. Germline values: CDR1 MNHEY, CDR2 SVGAGI. The CDR3 contains 14 residues. Here the CDR3 DNA reads TGTGCCAGCAGTTACTCGAACAGGGGGTATGGCTACACCTTC. Its protein product is CASSYSNRGYGYTF.

The chain recombines TRBV5-8 with TRBJ1-5; D is uncertain. Germline CDR1 reads SGHTS; CDR2 reads YDEGEE. Trimming took 0 bases from V and 0 from J, leaving 7 bases between them. CDR3 size: 15 residues. Here the CDR3 reads CASSLGIDSNQPQHF. The CDR3 region has the DNA TGTGCCAGCAGCTTGGGAATAGATAGCAATCAGCCCCAGCATTTT.

This CDR3 is CASSEGRRTGELFF. The CDR3 bases are TGTGCCAGCAGTGAAGGGCGGCGCACCGGGGAGCTGTTTTTT. The chain couples TRBV6-1 to TRBJ2-2; no firm D call. This CDR3 is built from 14 residues. Germline V gene lookup returns CDR1 MNHNS and CDR2 SASEGT. V was trimmed by 1 base and J by 4 bases, leaving 7 bases between them.

The V gene is TRBV11-2, the J gene TRBJ2-2, with 8 bases lining up with TRBD2. The germline V gene has CDR1 SGHAT and CDR2 FQNNGV. Trimming took 8 bases from V and 7 from J; bases not matched to a gene: 6. This CDR3 contains 13 residues. This chain's CDR3 is CASVRGEGGELFF. The CDR3 DNA reads TGTGCCAGCGTGCGGGGGGAAGGCGGGGAGCTGTTTTTT.

The CDR3 spells CASSGWGGSEQYF. Here the CDR3 DNA reads TGCGCCAGCAGCGGATGGGGGGGCTCCGAGCAGTACTTC. This rearrangement joins TRBV5-1 to TRBJ2-7; possibly TRBD2 for D (7 bases). The V end lost 4 bases, the J end lost 6 bases, and 14 bases lay between the germline ends. This CDR3 contains 13 residues. Germline CDR1 reads SGHRS; CDR2 reads YFSETQ. Complete variable domain (other parts from reference TRBV5-1 and TRBJ2-7): KAGVTQTPRYLIKTRGQQVTLSCSPISGHRSVSWYQQTPGQGLQFLFEYFSETQRNKGNFPGRFSGRQFSNSRSEMNVSTLELGDSALYLCASSGWGGSEQYFGPGTRLTVT.

The V call is TRBV5-1, the J call TRBJ1-1; 7 nucleotides align to TRBD1. Germline CDR1 SGHRS, CDR2 YFSETQ. The ends lost 3 bases at V and 4 bases at J; junction bases unmatched: 3. CDR3 size: 13 residues. The CDR3 bases are TGCGCCAGCAGCTGGGACAGACGCACTGAAGCTTTCTTT. Protein: CASSWDRRTEAFF.

This clone was observed a single time. The chain couples TRBV18 to TRBJ2-5; D is perhaps TRBD1 (6 bases). In germline, CDR1 is KGHSH, CDR2 LQKENI. The V gene lost 6 bases and the J gene lost 0 bases, with 14 bases spanning the gap. This CDR3 region has 15 residues. Written as DNA, the CDR3 is TGTGCCAGCTCCCCAAACCGGGACAACCAAGAGACCCAGTACTTC. Protein product: CASSPNRDNQETQYF. Looking up the rest from reference TRBV18 and TRBJ2-5 gives the full variable domain: NAGVMQNPRHLVRRRGQEARLRCSPMKGHSHVYWYRQLPEEGLKFMVYLQKENIIDESGMPKERFSAEFPKEGPSILRIQQVVRGDSAAYFCASSPNRDNQETQYFGPGTRLLVL.

This chain links TRBV6-1 with TRBJ1-5, with 9 bases that match TRBD1. After removal of 7 bases from V and 6 bases from J, the junction contained 4 bases not matched to a gene. The CDR3 is 13 amino acids. Germline V gene lookup returns CDR1 MNHNS and CDR2 SASEGT. CDR3 loop: CASTGQGRQPQHF. DNA of the CDR3: TGTGCCAGCACGGGACAGGGTCGTCAGCCCCAGCATTTT.

V and J are TRBV30 and TRBJ2-6; TRBD1 is a possible D gene (6 bases). Per the germline V gene, CDR1 is GTSNPN and CDR2 is SVGIG (reference sequence). The CDR3 runs to 14 residues. V lost 4 bases to trimming and J lost 0 bases, with 7 bases between them. The chain's CDR3 is CAWTGDSGANVLTF. CDR3 bases: TGTGCCTGGACAGGGGACTCTGGGGCCAACGTCCTGACTTTC.

This rearrangement joins TRBV27 to TRBJ2-7, with 12 bases fitting TRBD2. This CDR3 has 15 amino acids. V lost 5 bases and J lost 9; bases outside the gene matches: 11. CDR1 and CDR2 from the germline V gene are MNHEY and SMNVEV (reference sequence). CDR3 residues: CASSQSSGGARMQYF. The CDR3 bases are TGTGCCAGCAGTCAGTCTAGCGGGGGGGCCAGGATGCAGTACTTC.

The rearrangement uses TRBV27 and TRBJ1-5; D not certain. This CDR3 is built from 13 residues. V shed 2 bases and J shed 11 bases, with 13 bases lying between them. Looked up from germline, CDR1 is MNHEY and CDR2 is SMNVEV (reference sequence). CDR3: CASSLPGEKAQHF. The CDR3 DNA reads as TGTGCCAGCAGTTTACCCGGGGAAAAGGCCCAGCATTTT.

This rearrangement joins TRBV5-4 to TRBJ1-1, with 8 bases lining up with TRBD1. With V trimmed by 5 bases and J by 4 bases, 4 bases remained unmatched. CDR1 SGHNT and CDR2 YYREEE come from the germline V gene (reference sequence). This CDR3 has 13 amino acids. The CDR3 bases are TGTGCCAGCAGTTCGGACAGGGCCACTGAAGCTTTCTTT. Its protein product is CASSSDRATEAFF.

The chain recombines TRBV9 with TRBJ2-5; a weak D match, TRBD2 (7 bases). Germline CDR1 is SGDLS and CDR2 is YYNGEE. The ends were cut back, 0 bases at V and 5 bases at J, with 11 bases in the middle. The CDR3 runs to 14 residues. DNA of the CDR3: TGTGCCAGCAGCGTAGCAGGGAGGGGGGAGACCCAGTACTTC. Its protein is CASSVAGRGETQYF.

The genes are TRBV2 and TRBJ2-2; 7 bases line up with TRBD1. The CDR3 length is 15 residues. CDR1 is SNHLY and CDR2 is FYNNEI in the germline V gene. V gave up 5 bases and J gave up 6 bases; unmatched junction bases: 9. The CDR3 here is CASSSLGTVAGELFF. The CDR3 nucleotides read TGTGCCAGCAGTTCGCTAGGGACAGTGGCCGGGGAGCTGTTTTTT.

The J gene is TRBJ1-5, the V gene TRBV6-1; D is ambiguous. This CDR3 is 13 amino acids long. V was trimmed by 7 bases and J by 3 bases, leaving 10 bases between them. Germline V gene lookup returns CDR1 MNHNS and CDR2 SASEGT. DNA for the CDR3: TGTGCCAGCATGCGGGAGTCCAATCAGCCCCAGCATTTT. Its translation: CASMRESNQPQHF.

The chain employs TRBV6-1 and TRBJ2-7; possible D gene TRBD2, 5 bases. Germline V lookup: CDR1 MNHNS, CDR2 SASEGT. The CDR3 runs to 13 residues. The V end lost 7 bases, the J end lost 7 bases, and 17 bases lay between the germline ends. CDR3 region: CASTTSGSGEQYF. In nucleotides, the CDR3 is TGTGCCAGCACCACCTCAGGTTCGGGGGAGCAGTACTTC.

This chain links TRBV9 with TRBJ2-5, with D maybe TRBD1 (6 bases). From germline, CDR1 is SGDLS and CDR2 YYNGEE. V gave up 3 bases and J gave up 3 bases, with 6 bases separating them. This CDR3 comprises 12 residues. The CDR3 bases are TGTGCCAGCAGCGACAGGGAAGAGACCCAGTACTTC. Its translation: CASSDREETQYF.

The chain joins TRBV18 to TRBJ2-7, with 8 positions matching TRBD1. In germline, CDR1 is KGHSH, CDR2 LQKENI. V lost 5 bases, J lost 1 base, and 7 bases stayed unmatched. CDR3 length: 15 residues. The CDR3 DNA reads as TGTGCCAGCTCATCAGGACAGGGTGCTTCCTACGAGCAGTACTTC. Amino acid sequence: CASSSGQGASYEQYF.

The chain links TRBV5-1 to TRBJ2-7; TRBD2 might be the D (7 bases). The CDR3 covers 12 residues. Trimming pared 8 bases from V and 6 bases from J, leaving 15 bases between. The V gene's germline CDR1 is SGHRS and CDR2 YFSETQ. CDR3 amino acids: CASGPGGPEQYF. CDR3 nucleotides: TGCGCCAGTGGCCCGGGGGGCCCCGAGCAGTACTTC.

The J gene is TRBJ2-7, the V gene TRBV5-6, with TRBD1 as a possible D gene (6 bases). Deletions cut 0 bases from V and 5 bases from J, with 9 bases between. Germline V CDR1 and CDR2: SGHDT, YYEEEE. The CDR3 contains 13 residues. The CDR3 DNA reads as TGTGCCAGCAGCTTGGACAGGGTCAACGAGCAGTACTTC. It translates to CASSLDRVNEQYF.

The genes are TRBV30 and TRBJ2-7; D unclear. In germline, CDR1 is GTSNPN, CDR2 SVGIG (reference sequence). V dropped 8 bases and J dropped 0 bases, with 14 bases sitting between them. This CDR3 is built from 13 residues. CDR3 amino acids: CAAESGVSYEQYF. In DNA, the CDR3 is TGTGCCGCCGAATCAGGTGTCTCCTACGAGCAGTACTTC.

The chain recombines TRBV15 with TRBJ1-5; D is uncertain. The CDR3 is 14 residues long. Trimming cost V 0 bases and J 6 bases, with 9 bases left between them. Per germline, CDR1 LNHNV and CDR2 YYDKDF (reference sequence). The CDR3 DNA sequence: TGTGCCACCAGCAGAGACAGAGGCGGTCAGCCCCAGCATTTT. As protein: CATSRDRGGQPQHF.

The genes are TRBV4-1 and TRBJ1-1; no clear D. Trimming pared 0 bases from V and 12 bases from J, leaving 14 bases between. Germline assignment: CDR1 MGHRA and CDR2 YSYEKL. This CDR3 has 13 amino acids. The CDR3 sequence: CASSQDEGSPSFF. The CDR3 DNA is TGCGCCAGCAGCCAAGATGAGGGTTCGCCCTCTTTCTTT.

The chain combines TRBV7-9 with TRBJ2-1; 9 nucleotides agree with TRBD2. This CDR3 is 12 amino acids long. After removal of 8 bases from V and 13 bases from J, the junction contained 9 bases not matched to a gene. The germline V gene encodes CDR1 SEHNR and CDR2 FQNEAQ (reference sequence). The CDR3 sequence is CASRGGAVEQFF. The CDR3 DNA reads TGTGCCAGCCGCGGGGGGGCCGTAGAACAGTTCTTC.

V is TRBV6-1 and J is TRBJ1-2; possible D gene TRBD1, 6 bases. V lost 6 bases, J lost 7 bases, and 12 bases lay in between. The CDR3 is made up of 12 amino acids. Germline V gene lookup returns CDR1 MNHNS and CDR2 SASEGT. The CDR3 spells CASSTGSAGYTF. As DNA, the CDR3 is TGTGCCAGCAGCACAGGGTCTGCTGGCTACACCTTC.

V gene TRBV14 combines with J gene TRBJ1-1, with D unclear. CDR1 SGHDN and CDR2 FVKESK come from the germline V gene. This CDR3 contains 14 residues. V was pared by 0 bases and J by 8 bases, with 13 bases between. CDR3: CASSQDRGRAEAFF. For the CDR3, the DNA is TGTGCCAGCAGCCAAGATAGAGGGCGGGCGGAAGCTTTCTTT.